This T cell receptor beta chain is from a study of tumor-infiltrating lymphocytes in primary liver carcinoma. From approximately 530 ng of total RNA, TCR beta-specific cDNA was reverse-transcribed using a constant-region primer. It was through three nested multiplex PCR rounds of slightly modified ARM-PCR that TCR beta libraries arose. A C-beta reverse primer and TRBV1-TRBV30 forward primers served in each of the first two PCR rounds, at 10 cycles apiece. TCRdb analysed the multiplex PCR reads with MiXCR anew, one entry per CDR3 protein. The repertoire includes roughly 80,000 distinct CDR3 sequences, roughly 71% of them detected once, and roughly 25% sits in the top ten. There are 13 residues in the CDR3. V was cut by 6 bases and J by 4 bases, with 10 bases left in between. This clonotype was detected ten times or more. From about 19-30 mg of unsorted bulk tissue, DNA and RNA were co-extracted together.

The chain has TRBV12-3 or TRBV12-4 and TRBJ2-1; D is unresolved. This sequence was found in a man aged 40-49 years with primary liver carcinoma and hepatitis B virus infection. The sample comprised tumor-adjacent normal liver tissue. CDR3 protein: CASSPLLYNEQFF. CDR3 nucleotides: TGTGCCAGCAGCCCGCTCTTATACAATGAGCAGTTCTTC.